These 15 T cell receptor beta chains share one sample of origin, sequenced in a study of metastatic and nonmetastatic thyroid tumors. TCRdb recomputed clones from the PCR reads via MiXCR. This table has around 20,000 clones, around a quarter appearing once. All patients were untreated before thyroid surgery. The sequenced sample was tumor tissue. The receptors derive from a female donor with papillary thyroid cancer or a benign thyroid nodule (not recorded which). Some clones in this sample may be carry-over from other donors' samples.

Within the sample, this clone is medium-sized. The chain carries TRBV20-1 and TRBJ1-5; the D is unclear. CDR3 size: 14 residues. Trimming pared 4 bases from V and 5 bases from J, leaving 15 bases between. Per the germline V gene, CDR1 is DFQATT and CDR2 is SNEGSKA (reference sequence). In DNA, the CDR3 is TGCAGTGCTATAGCCCGTGAACCTGATCAGCCCCAGCATTTT. Protein: CSAIAREPDQPQHF.

This clone has just a few counts. The chain combines TRBV24-1 with TRBJ2-1; 9 nucleotides agree with TRBD2. J was trimmed by 5 bases and V by 3 bases; bases with no gene match: 7. The germline CDR1 and CDR2 sequences are KGHDR and SFDVKD. The length of the CDR3 is 16 residues. The CDR3: CATSDPRTSAHNEQFF. DNA of the CDR3: TGTGCCACCAGTGATCCTCGGACTAGCGCACACAATGAGCAGTTCTTC.

This clone was detected many times. The genes are TRBV10-3 and TRBJ2-7; 10 bases match TRBD2. Trimming took 2 bases from V and 0 from J; bases not matched to a gene: 10. The CDR3 runs 18 residues. The V gene's germline CDR1 is ENHRY and CDR2 SYGVKD. CDR3 protein: CAISEGLAGEVFSYEQYF. Written as DNA, the CDR3 is TGTGCCATCAGTGAGGGGCTAGCGGGAGAGGTGTTCTCCTACGAGCAGTACTTC.

The gene calls are TRBV12-3 or TRBV12-4 and TRBJ2-1; D unresolved. V lost 5 bases, J lost 2 bases, and 7 bases lay in between. The CDR3 has 13 residues. The CDR3 bases are TGTGCCAGCAGTCCCGGAACCTACAATGAGCAGTTCTTC. This translates into CASSPGTYNEQFF.

This clone ranks as medium-sized. This rearrangement joins TRBV6-5 to TRBJ2-7; D may match TRBD1 or TRBD2 (5 bases each). Germline-derived CDR1 and CDR2 are MNHEY and SVGAGI. V was shortened by 0 bases and J by 2 bases, with 11 bases between the two germline ends. There are 15 residues in the CDR3. This CDR3 is CASSYSPGATYEQYF. The CDR3 DNA is TGTGCCAGCAGTTACTCGCCCGGGGCAACCTACGAGCAGTACTTC.

Note on this clone: This may stem from a read error, because a much larger clone lies one nucleotide away. This sequence joins TRBV5-6 and TRBJ1-1; D is ambiguous. CDR3 size: 13 residues. Trimming took off 1 base at V and 6 bases at J, with 10 bases between the two ends. The germline gives CDR1 SGHDT, CDR2 YYEEEE. In nucleotides, the CDR3 is TGTGCCAGCAGCTTGCCCTCTAAGGCTGAAGCTTTCTTT. Its translation: CASSLPSKAEAFF.

As for this clone: A single base separates this from a much larger clone, so it may be a read error. This chain links TRBV5-4 with TRBJ2-5; 9 bases are shared with TRBD2. Germline loops: CDR1 SGHNT, CDR2 YYREEE (reference sequence). V was clipped by 4 bases and J by 5 bases; unmatched bases: 15. The CDR3 totals 17 residues. The CDR3 DNA follows: TGTGCCAGCAGCGCACAGAGAGGCTCTAGCGGGAAGGAGACCCAGTACTTC. This sequence encodes CASSAQRGSSGKETQYF.

This clone showed up just a few times. The genes are TRBV28 and TRBJ2-1; 7 positions agree with TRBD1. Germline V gene sequence: CDR1 MDHEN, CDR2 SYDVKM. The CDR3 is 16 amino acids. After removal of 6 bases from V and 10 bases from J, the junction contained 18 bases not matched to a gene. CDR3 nucleotide sequence: TGTGCCAGCAGATCTCCGGGACAGTGGGCCGGTAGGGAGCAGTTCTTC. It encodes CASRSPGQWAGREQFF. Combining the CDR3 with reference TRBV28 and TRBJ2-1 gives the whole variable domain DVKVTQSSRYLVKRTGEKVFLECVQDMDHENMFWYRQDPGLGLRLIYFSYDVKMKEKGDIPEGYSVSREKKERFSLILESASTNQTSMYLCASRSPGQWAGREQFFGPGTRLTVL.

This clone was seen a few times. This may stem from a read error, because a much larger clone lies one nucleotide away. The chain combines TRBV20-1 with TRBJ1-4, with 7 bases that match TRBD1. V shed 3 bases, J shed 12 bases, and the junction held 13 bases outside the gene matches. The germline V gene has CDR1 DFQATT and CDR2 SNEGSKA (reference sequence). The CDR3 totals 14 residues. CDR3 in DNA: TGCAGTGCTAGGGCGACAGGGACGGGGGAAGAACTGTTTTTT. Encoded protein: CSARATGTGEELFF.

This clone has at least ten counts. V usage is TRBV30 and J usage is TRBJ2-7, with 10 bases identical to TRBD1. The V segment lost 3 bases and the J segment 6 bases; nucleotides outside the gene matches: 17. The CDR3 consists of 17 residues. Per germline, CDR1 GTSNPN and CDR2 SVGIG (reference sequence). The CDR3 loop is CAWRKGGTGVWWAEQYF. DNA of the CDR3: TGTGCCTGGAGAAAAGGGGGGACAGGGGTTTGGTGGGCCGAGCAGTACTTC.

The table lists this clone with a few counts. Just one base apart from a much larger clone, this may be a read error. V is TRBV6-5 and J is TRBJ2-2; D may match TRBD1 or TRBD2 (6 bases each). The CDR3 has 13 residues. Germline-derived CDR1 and CDR2 are MNHEY and SVGAGI. The CDR3 coding sequence is TGTGACAGCAGTTACAGGGACACCGGGGGGCTGTTTTTT. Protein: CDSSYRDTGGLFF.

This clone is labeled medium-sized. This sample also contains other DNA sequences that code for the same CDR3. The rearrangement uses TRBV5-1 and TRBJ1-1; no clear D gene. The germline V gene has CDR1 SGHRS and CDR2 YFSETQ. The CDR3 is made up of 13 amino acids. Trimming took off 1 base at V and 1 base at J, with 5 bases between the two ends. This chain's CDR3 is CASSLNANTEAFF. DNA of the CDR3: TGCGCCAGCAGCTTGAATGCGAACACTGAAGCTTTCTTT.

This clone was observed a handful of times. This sequence joins TRBV11-1 and TRBJ1-1; D remains ambiguous. V lost 4 bases to trimming and J lost 6 bases, with 21 bases between them. This CDR3 contains 16 residues. Germline V lookup: CDR1 SGHAT, CDR2 FQDESV (reference sequence). The chain's CDR3 is CASSSEEAGSWAEAFF. The CDR3 DNA reads TGTGCCAGCAGCTCGGAGGAGGCAGGTTCGTGGGCTGAAGCTTTCTTT.

CDR3 nucleotide sequence: TGTGCCAGTAGTATATCCAGGTTAAACACCGGGGAGCTGTTTTTT. Its translation: CASSISRLNTGELFF. This chain connects TRBV19 to TRBJ2-2; D uncertain. The CDR3 extends over 15 amino acids. Germline-derived CDR1 and CDR2 are LNHDA and SQIVND (reference sequence). Trimming took 2 bases from V and 2 from J, leaving 9 bases between them.

This clone was recorded at least ten times. V usage is TRBV9 and J usage is TRBJ2-1, with 10 bases fitting TRBD2. The trim removed 4 bases at V and 2 bases at J, leaving 3 bases unmatched. Germline V gives CDR1 SGDLS, CDR2 YYNGEE. This CDR3 has 15 residues. As DNA, the CDR3 is TGTGCCAGCAGCTCACTAGCGGGAACCTACAATGAGCAGTTCTTC. Amino acid sequence: CASSSLAGTYNEQFF. The full variable domain, completed using reference TRBV9 and TRBJ2-1, is DSGVTQTPKHLITATGQRVTLRCSPRSGDLSVYWYQQSLDQGLQFLIQYYNGEERAKGNILERFSAQQFPDLHSELNLSSLELGDSALYFCASSSLAGTYNEQFFGPGTRLTVL.